This T cell receptor beta chain was recorded in a study of T-cell reconstitution after alpha-beta-depleted transplantation in children. Molecular barcoding with unique molecular identifiers was used for the TCRbeta library. TCRdb redid the calling of the PCR reads with MiXCR, one entry per CDR3 protein. The profile shows about 900,000 distinct CDR3 sequences, roughly 31% of them singletons. This clonotype was recorded a few times. The V end was cut by 5 bases, the J end by 0 bases, with 10 bases between. The CDR3 has 14 amino acids. The J gene is TRBJ1-1, the V gene TRBV12-3 or TRBV12-4; no definite D call. The TCR was taken from a boy in the first two years of life who had a stem cell transplant for SCID, so the T cells may come from the graft donor. This specimen consisted of PBMCs, mostly from graft donor cells, obtained 360 days after TCRalphabeta/CD19-depleted stem cell transplant. The CDR3 protein is CASSTEVLNTEAFF. The CDR3 DNA reads as TGTGCCAGCAGTACCGAAGTCCTGAACACTGAAGCTTTCTTT.